This note documents a single T cell receptor beta chain sequence. Its antigen is undetermined. Other DNA variants within this sample encode the same CDR3. The data derive from a study of beta chain features in type 1 diabetes. Study outcomes and limitations: A potential PCR bias toward shorter templates would be equal in patient and control samples.

The single heparinised draw taken from each donor contained roughly 100 mL of blood on average. Expressed TCRB transcripts got sequenced, as all isolated RNA was reverse transcribed. Profiled with immunoSEQ multiplex PCR; TCRdb holds only in-frame clones, not every one. The data hold some 400,000 clones, with around 15% observed a single time. CDR1 is SGHRS, CDR2 YFSETQ, per germline. Trimming removed 1 base from V and 3 bases from J, with 6 bases in between. CDR3 length: 13 amino acids. The chain recombines TRBV5-1 with TRBJ2-3; D may be TRBD1 (6 bases). The sequencing input was naive CD4+ T cells from blood. The TCR was taken from a woman younger than 35 in good health. The CDR3 DNA reads as TGCGCCAGCAGCTTGCAGGGGACAGATACGCAGTATTTT. Amino acid sequence: CASSLQGTDTQYF.